This T cell receptor beta chain derives from a study of Graves' ophthalmopathy and Graves' hyperthyroidism (dated by TCRdb to the late 2010s). A note on the overall study: Hyperthyroidism was defined as stable when no progression to ophthalmopathy occurred within 18 months of follow-up. The study used TCR beta repertoire signatures to distinguish Graves' ophthalmopathy from Graves' hyperthyroidism and to predict progression to ophthalmopathy. In total, 135 blood samples were TCR-sequenced: 40 to 45 ophthalmopathy, some 75 hyperthyroidism and roughly 17 hyperthyroidism-to-ophthalmopathy patients. A discovery set of more than 90 patients (43 ophthalmopathy, approximately 58 stable hyperthyroidism) was enrolled to explore V-J signatures distinguishing ophthalmopathy from hyperthyroidism. An independent validation cohort was composed of approximately 18 hyperthyroidism patients and around 16 patients who later progressed from hyperthyroidism to ophthalmopathy. T-cell repertoires of thyroid tissue and blood were compared in 5 or 6 hyperthyroidism patients. Once sampling was done, hyperthyroidism patients were given methimazole at a starting dose of 30 mg daily, while ophthalmopathy patients were given high-dose intravenous methylprednisolone. What the research found in general, with its limitations: In validation, the model predicted ophthalmopathy progression with 70.59% sensitivity and around 72% specificity; some twelve predicted patients were CT-confirmed with GO in a median of about 6.2 months. The 13-signature model separated ophthalmopathy from stable hyperthyroidism with around 90% sensitivity and about 81% specificity in cross-validation, and 80%/75% in the test set. Most of the expanded thyroid clonotypes with a frequency above 0.001 were also detected in blood, and it was suggested that the thyroid immune response may be reflected by blood repertoires. No statistical method was used to predetermine the sample size, and group allocation was not hidden from the investigators.

TCR beta CDR3 regions were amplified from RNA transcripts for repertoire sequencing. HTBI primers and the Qiagen OneStep RT-PCR kit were used in a first-round RT-PCR, which was followed by a second-round multiplex PCR, size selection and purification. Sequencing of the libraries was carried out on an Illumina HiSeq2000 in paired-end mode with 100 bp reads. On the study's bioinformatics: Reads were processed with SOAPnuke, discarding reads with adapters, uncalled bases, mean Phred below 15, or no exact constant-primer or identifier match. High-quality paired reads were merged with COPE v1.2.5. Clonotypes were defined as unique nucleotide sequences and were aligned to IMGT TRB V, D and J references using MiTCR v1.1. The analysis was limited to V-J combinations with a frequency above 0.0001, which together covered about 99% of repertoires. A TCR clonal expansion and chaos score per V-J combination was defined as the ratio of F50 clonal expansion to chaos observed in the TCRdist matrix. Welch's t-statistics and random forest were used to narrow the features down to about a dozen V-J combinations, which were then fed into a naive Bayes classifier. The Morisita-Horn index was used to measure how similar the thyroid and blood repertoires were. Through fastp at Q25 and MiXCR, TCRdb rebuilt clones from the public reads, retaining in-frame beta chains. Each record represents a unique CDR3 protein, reported with the most common genes and DNA among its rows. In this record, the V and J calls reflect TCRdb's handling and not the investigators' own analysis. The sample contains over a million distinct CDR3 sequences, 35% to 40% of them found a single time. Roughly 11% of the sample goes to the ten largest clones.

As concerns this clonotype: Its antigen is not yet known. At one end, the junction sequence differs from germline, possibly due to a read error.

The CDR1 and CDR2 encoded by the germline V gene (reference sequence) are SEHNR and FQNEAQ. CDR3 length: 14 amino acids, cysteine to phenylalanine. The only DNA kept is the CDR3, 42 bases in frame from the first base. The hyperthyroidism patients were 18 to 65 years old and newly diagnosed, with a disease duration of less than 2 months. Anyone with other autoimmune diseases, uncontrolled infections, pregnancy or lactation was excluded from the study. Diagnosis relied on clinical symptoms, serum thyroxine, TRAb, thyroid ultrasound and orbital computed tomography. Total RNA was extracted using Trizol reagent, and RNA quality was checked on an Agilent 2100 Bioanalyzer.

The TCR was taken from an adult man with Graves' hyperthyroidism. This chain joins TRBV7-9 to TRBJ2-7; the best D guess is TRBD1, with 8 bases matching. Specimen: peripheral blood or thyroid tissue (not recorded which). The DNA sequence is as follows: TGTGCCGGCAGCACAGGGGGGGACAGCTACGAGCAGTACTTC. Its protein reads: CAGSTGGDSYEQYF. The CDR3, completed at both ends by the reference TRBV7-9 and TRBJ2-7 genes, gives the full variable domain DTGVSQNPRHKITKRGQNVTFRCDPISEHNRLYWYRQTLGQGPEFLTYFQNEAQLEKSRLLSDRFSAERPKGSFSTLEIQRTEQGDSAMYLCAGSTGGDSYEQYFGPGTRLTVT.